This T cell receptor beta chain was sequenced for a study of regulatory T cells in long-lasting Graves disease. This clonotype was counted at least ten times. Combining iRepertoire HTBI primers with Arm-PCR of CDR3 regions, the authors built TCR beta libraries. TCRdb passed the multiplex PCR reads through MiXCR, listing each CDR3 protein once. The table has approximately 490,000 distinct CDR3 sequences, roughly 15% seen once. The CDR3 sequence is 15 residues long. Germline CDR1 reads MNHEY; CDR2 reads SVGEGT. V shed 10 bases and J 0 bases; nucleotides not matched to a gene: 8. The time point was: newly diagnosed GD, antithyroid drugs for less than 3 months. There was RNA extracted from PBMCs, and the TCR library was made from it. This sample was also put to use in a study of T cells in Graves' hyperthyroidism and ophthalmopathy. That paper notes: It was a median approximately 6.9 months before onset that the model predicted ophthalmopathy.

This rearrangement joins TRBV6-2 or TRBV6-3 to TRBJ2-1, with 8 bases matching TRBD2. The sequence derives from a man in his forties or fifties with Graves disease. The sample here was peripheral blood mononuclear cells (PBMCs), taken at new diagnosis, from a patient treated with antithyroid drugs. Written as DNA, the CDR3 is TGTGCCACCACACTAGCGGACCCCTCCTACAATGAGCAGTTCTTC. Translation: CATTLADPSYNEQFF.